One sample yielded the 10 T cell receptor beta chains listed below, sequenced in a study of shared clonotypes between healthy human individuals. Clones were read by immunoSEQ multiplex PCR, and TCRdb kept only the in-frame ones, dropping some. This table has about 820,000 clones, 80% to 95% appearing once. In the naive CD8 group, cells lacked CD45RO and were positively selected for CCR7, so terminally differentiated effector memory CD45RA+ cells were left out. Material for sequencing was naive CD8+ T cells sorted from blood. The receptor source for this set is a man aged 25 to 45 in good health.

This sequence joins TRBV27 and TRBJ1-1; no reliable D call. Germline CDR1 and CDR2: MNHEY and SMNVEV (reference sequence). Trimming took 3 bases from V and 1 from J, leaving 6 bases between them. CDR3 size: 13 residues. The CDR3 bases are TGTGCCAGCAGTTTTGTAGAGAACACTGAAGCTTTCTTT. This translates into CASSFVENTEAFF.

The chain has TRBV5-1 and TRBJ2-1; D may be TRBD2 (5 bases). Trimming took 6 bases from V and 5 from J, leaving 12 bases between them. The CDR3 covers 13 residues. Germline loops: CDR1 SGHRS, CDR2 YFSETQ. CDR3 region: CASIASSDNEQFF. DNA for the CDR3: TGCGCCAGCATAGCTAGCTCAGACAATGAGCAGTTCTTC. Variable domain in full (rest from reference TRBV5-1 and TRBJ2-1): KAGVTQTPRYLIKTRGQQVTLSCSPISGHRSVSWYQQTPGQGLQFLFEYFSETQRNKGNFPGRFSGRQFSNSRSEMNVSTLELGDSALYLCASIASSDNEQFFGPGTRLTVL.

This chain links TRBV11-2 with TRBJ2-1; D is uncertain. Germline V gene lookup returns CDR1 SGHAT and CDR2 FQNNGV. The CDR3 has 13 amino acids. The V gene lost 5 bases and the J gene lost 4 bases, with 9 bases spanning the gap. For the CDR3, the DNA is TGTGCCAGCAGCCTTGTCCCGTACAATGAGCAGTTCTTC. Protein product: CASSLVPYNEQFF.

This chain connects TRBV9 to TRBJ2-1; 8 nucleotides align to TRBD2. Germline V lookup: CDR1 SGDLS, CDR2 YYNGEE. The trim removed 0 bases at V and 3 bases at J, leaving 5 bases unmatched. The CDR3 is 16 residues long. The chain's CDR3 is CASSVAELADYNEQFF. CDR3 coding DNA: TGTGCCAGCAGCGTAGCCGAACTAGCGGACTACAATGAGCAGTTCTTC. The full variable domain, its missing parts supplied by reference TRBV9 and TRBJ2-1, is DSGVTQTPKHLITATGQRVTLRCSPRSGDLSVYWYQQSLDQGLQFLIQYYNGEERAKGNILERFSAQQFPDLHSELNLSSLELGDSALYFCASSVAELADYNEQFFGPGTRLTVL.

Here the CDR3 DNA reads TGTGCCAGCAGCTTAACACTAGCGGGGCACAATGAGCAGTTCTTC. Translation: CASSLTLAGHNEQFF. V and J are TRBV11-3 and TRBJ2-1, with 10 bases aligning to TRBD2. CDR1 is SGHNT, CDR2 YENEEA, per germline. The J segment lost 5 bases and the V segment lost 2 bases, leaving 3 bases of the junction unmatched. This CDR3 has 15 residues.

V is TRBV7-9 and J is TRBJ1-2; TRBD1 matches at 9 bases. This CDR3 is built from 18 residues. The V and J ends lost 1 base and 2 bases, in that order; junction bases with no gene match: 11. Germline loops: CDR1 SEHNR, CDR2 FQNEAQ (reference sequence). Written as DNA, the CDR3 is TGTGCCAGCAGCTTAGATTGGGACAGGGTCTCGGGAAACTATGGCTACACCTTC. Translation: CASSLDWDRVSGNYGYTF. Filled out from reference TRBV7-9 and TRBJ1-2, the complete variable domain reads DTGVSQNPRHKITKRGQNVTFRCDPISEHNRLYWYRQTLGQGPEFLTYFQNEAQLEKSRLLSDRFSAERPKGSFSTLEIQRTEQGDSAMYLCASSLDWDRVSGNYGYTFGSGTRLTVV.

This chain uses TRBV30 with TRBJ1-1; 7 positions match TRBD1. Germline V gene sequence: CDR1 GTSNPN, CDR2 SVGIG (reference sequence). The J segment lost 8 bases and the V segment lost 0 bases, leaving 12 bases of the junction unmatched. The CDR3 is 15 residues long. CDR3 in amino acids: CAWSVQINRGPEAFF. The CDR3 nucleotides read TGTGCCTGGAGTGTACAGATAAACAGGGGACCCGAAGCTTTCTTT.

The chain links TRBV11-2 to TRBJ2-2; 10 bases fit TRBD2. The CDR3 consists of 16 residues. The germline gives CDR1 SGHAT, CDR2 FQNNGV. V lost 5 bases, J lost 2 bases, and 5 bases stayed unmatched. The CDR3 bases are TGTGCCAGCAGCCCCCAACTAGCGGGAAACACCGGGGAGCTGTTTTTT. Amino acid sequence: CASSPQLAGNTGELFF. Full variable domain (outside the CDR3, taken from reference TRBV11-2 and TRBJ2-2): EAGVAQSPRYKIIEKRQSVAFWCNPISGHATLYWYQQILGQGPKLLIQFQNNGVVDDSQLPKDRFSAERLKGVDSTLKIQPAKLEDSAVYLCASSPQLAGNTGELFFGEGSRLTVL.

This rearrangement joins TRBV2 to TRBJ2-7; 9 bases map to TRBD1. V lost 10 bases and J lost 6; bases outside the gene matches: 10. Germline V CDR1 and CDR2: SNHLY, FYNNEI. This CDR3 is 13 amino acids long. Written as DNA, the CDR3 is TGTGCCATCCTGATGGACAGGGGAGTCGAGCAGTACTTC. Its protein product is CAILMDRGVEQYF. The variable domain in full, with the rest retrieved from reference TRBV2 and TRBJ2-7, is EPEVTQTPSHQVTQMGQEVILRCVPISNHLYFYWYRQILGQKVEFLVSFYNNEISEKSEIFDDQFSVERPDGSNFTLKIRSTKLEDSAMYFCAILMDRGVEQYFGPGTRLTVT.

This clone was detected once. The CDR3 sequence is CASSQDHKDRGRDEQYF. The DNA for the CDR3 is TGTGCCAGCAGCCAAGATCATAAGGACAGGGGGCGCGACGAGCAGTACTTC. The chain links TRBV14 to TRBJ2-7; 11 nucleotides agree with TRBD1. V trimming: 0 bases; J trimming: 5 bases; junction bases outside the gene matches: 9. CDR3 length equals 17 residues. CDR1 and CDR2 from the germline V gene are SGHDN and FVKESK.